Sequencing of this T cell receptor (beta chain) was carried out in a study of blood T cell repertoires in COVID-19. The overall study: Researchers got acute and convalescent COVID-19 samples from the United States, Italy and Spain. In each case, the material was cDNA or gDNA derived from T cells, B-cell-depleted T cells, or PBMCs.

As originally analysed: Reference gene primers were amplified, and this amplification served to estimate nucleated cell counts. The method was immunoSEQ multiplex PCR; TCRdb's version includes in-frame clones alone and lacks a portion of them. That table is the source of V, J and clone size, and D and trimming were worked out from the DNA. The sample includes about 90,000 clones, approximately 84% seen only once; the top ten take 6.3%. The germline V and J ends were trimmed by 2 bases and 4 bases, with 9 bases remaining between them. Per the germline V gene, CDR1 is SGHDT and CDR2 is YYEEEE. The CDR3 totals 13 residues.

Sequencing was done on a sample of peripheral blood. The chain combines TRBV5-6 with TRBJ1-1; D remains unclear. The origin of this receptor is a man aged 55-75 years with acute or convalescent COVID-19. CDR3 sequence reads: CASSFPPSTEAFF. CDR3 in DNA: TGTGCCAGCAGCTTCCCCCCGAGCACTGAAGCTTTCTTT.